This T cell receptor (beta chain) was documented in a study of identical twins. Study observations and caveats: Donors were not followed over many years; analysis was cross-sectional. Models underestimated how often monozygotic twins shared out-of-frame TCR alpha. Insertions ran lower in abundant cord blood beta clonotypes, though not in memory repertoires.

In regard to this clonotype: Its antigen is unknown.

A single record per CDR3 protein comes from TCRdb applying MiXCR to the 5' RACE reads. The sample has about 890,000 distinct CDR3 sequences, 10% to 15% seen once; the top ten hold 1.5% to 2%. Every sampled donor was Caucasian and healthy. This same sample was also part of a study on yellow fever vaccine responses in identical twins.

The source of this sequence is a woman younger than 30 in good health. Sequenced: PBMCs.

The CDR3 bases are TGTGCCAGCAGACCCACGGGAAAGGGAGCGACTGAAGCTTTCTTT. Its translation: CASRPTGKGATEAFF. The chain links TRBV12-3 or TRBV12-4 to TRBJ1-1; D remains unclear. The CDR3 totals 15 residues. V shed 6 bases and J shed 5 bases, with 19 bases lying between them.